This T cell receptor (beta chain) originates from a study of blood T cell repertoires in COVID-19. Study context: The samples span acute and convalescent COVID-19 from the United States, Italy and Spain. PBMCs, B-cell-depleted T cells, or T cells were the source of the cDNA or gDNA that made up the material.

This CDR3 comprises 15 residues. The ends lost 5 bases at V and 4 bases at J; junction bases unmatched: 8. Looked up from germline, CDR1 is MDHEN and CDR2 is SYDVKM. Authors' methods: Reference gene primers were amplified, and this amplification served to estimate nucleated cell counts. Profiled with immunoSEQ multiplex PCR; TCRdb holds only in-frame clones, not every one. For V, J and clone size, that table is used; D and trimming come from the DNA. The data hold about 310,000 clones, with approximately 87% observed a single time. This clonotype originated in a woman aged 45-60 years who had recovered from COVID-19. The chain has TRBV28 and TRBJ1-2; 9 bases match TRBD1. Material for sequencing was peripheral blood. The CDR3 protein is CASSIPTGGGYGYTF. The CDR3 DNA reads TGTGCCAGCAGTATCCCGACAGGGGGGGGCTATGGCTACACCTTC.